What follows is one TCR beta chain and its context. The antigen is not known. The source of the sample is a study of shared clonotypes between healthy human individuals. The CDR3 totals 11 residues. V shed 7 bases and J shed 4 bases, with 8 bases lying between them. Germline-derived CDR1 and CDR2 are SGHRS and YFSETQ. Authors' methods: In the immunoSEQ data, sequences were junction-only and lacked quality scores, so filtering differed. Clones were read by immunoSEQ multiplex PCR, and TCRdb kept only the in-frame ones, dropping some. The DNA gave D and trimming, while V, J and clone size come from that table. The sample yields around 1,100,000 clones, roughly 77% seen once. Broader study findings: How much donors shared clonotypes was expected to be affected by sequencing depth.

The source is a man younger than 35 in good health. Some clones in this sample may be carry-over from other donors' samples. The sample taken for sequencing was memory CD4+ T cells from PBMCs. Subset given: CD45RA-negative fraction. This chain links TRBV5-1 with TRBJ1-1; no clear D gene. The CDR3 here is CASGLGTEAFF. The CDR3 DNA sequence: TGCGCCAGCGGGCTGGGCACTGAAGCTTTCTTT.